The entry below describes one T cell receptor beta chain. The antigen remains undetermined. This record belongs to a study of cytomegalovirus exposure and HLA in healthy donors. Overall study results and limits: Later analysis associated a missense DCLRE1C variant with TCR beta V- and J-gene trimming.

Germline-derived CDR1 and CDR2 are SEHNR and FQNEAQ (reference sequence). This CDR3 is 16 amino acids long. V lost 3 bases and J lost 1, with 15 bases in between. PCR amplification relied on 60 Vbeta primers (plus 13 Jbeta primers). Generated by immunoSEQ multiplex PCR, the TCRdb table keeps only in-frame clones and is missing some. This table holds approximately 160,000 clones, around 80% found once. The source of this sequence is a man younger than 40 in good health and CMV-seropositive. The sample taken for sequencing was PBMCs. This sequence joins TRBV7-9 and TRBJ1-1; perhaps TRBD1 as D (5 bases). CDR3 nucleotides: TGTGCCAGCAGCTTCTCACCAATGGGGCAGAACACTGAAGCTTTCTTT. Protein sequence: CASSFSPMGQNTEAFF.